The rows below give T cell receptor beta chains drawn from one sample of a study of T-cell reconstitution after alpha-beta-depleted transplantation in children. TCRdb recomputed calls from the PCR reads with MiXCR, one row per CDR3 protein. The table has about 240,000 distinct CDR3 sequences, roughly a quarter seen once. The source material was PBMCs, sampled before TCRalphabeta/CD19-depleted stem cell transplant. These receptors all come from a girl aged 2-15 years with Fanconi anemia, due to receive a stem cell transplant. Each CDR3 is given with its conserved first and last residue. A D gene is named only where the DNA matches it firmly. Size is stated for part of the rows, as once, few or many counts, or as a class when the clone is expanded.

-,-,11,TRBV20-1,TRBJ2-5,CSARRTGTQYF,TGCAGTGCTAGACGTACTGGGACCCAGTACTTC
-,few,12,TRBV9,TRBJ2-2,CASNFGTGELFF,TGTGCCAGCAATTTTGGGACCGGGGAGCTGTTTTTT
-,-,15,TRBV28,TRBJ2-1,CASSEGELAYNEQFF,TGTGCCAGCAGTGAGGGGGAACTCGCTTACAATGAGCAGTTCTTC
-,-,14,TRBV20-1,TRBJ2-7,CSARDRDSFYEQYF,TGCAGTGCTAGAGATCGCGATTCTTTCTACGAGCAGTACTTC
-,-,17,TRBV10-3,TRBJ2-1,CAISATGIAGRRVEQFF,TGTGCCATCAGTGCTACAGGAATTGCGGGGAGAAGGGTTGAGCAGTTCTTC
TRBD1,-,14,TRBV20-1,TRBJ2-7,CSASGGTGAYEQYF,TGCAGTGCTAGCGGCGGGACAGGGGCCTACGAGCAGTACTTC
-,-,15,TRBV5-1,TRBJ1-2,CASSLDRPGVYGYTF,TGCGCCAGCAGCTTGGATCGTCCTGGGGTTTACGGCTACACCTTC
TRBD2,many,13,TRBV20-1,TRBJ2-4,CSAIAGGLNIQYF,TGCAGTGCTATAGCGGGGGGCCTAAACATTCAGTACTTC
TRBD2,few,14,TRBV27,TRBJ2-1,CASSGGSLYNEQFF,TGTGCCAGCAGCGGCGGGAGTTTATACAATGAGCAGTTCTTC
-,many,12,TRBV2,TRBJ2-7,CAASEEAGEQYF,TGTGCCGCCAGTGAAGAGGCAGGCGAGCAGTACTTC
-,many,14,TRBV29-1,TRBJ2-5,CSVEGNRAQETQYF,TGCAGCGTTGAAGGTAACAGGGCGCAAGAGACCCAGTACTTC
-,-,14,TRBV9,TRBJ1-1,CASSVVDSPTEAFF,TGTGCCAGCAGCGTAGTGGACAGCCCCACTGAAGCTTTCTTT
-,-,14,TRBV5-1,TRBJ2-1,CASSSGTKYNEQFF,TGCGCCAGCAGCTCCGGGACAAAATACAATGAGCAGTTCTTC
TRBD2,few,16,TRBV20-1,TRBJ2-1,CSAKGLAMSSYNEQFF,TGCAGTGCTAAGGGACTAGCGATGAGCTCCTACAATGAGCAGTTCTTC
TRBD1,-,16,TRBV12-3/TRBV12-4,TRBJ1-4,CASSLPTGGLNEKLFF,TGTGCCAGCAGTTTACCCACAGGGGGCCTTAATGAAAAACTGTTTTTT
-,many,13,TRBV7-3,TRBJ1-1,CASSSAQGTEAFF,TGTGCCAGCAGCTCAGCACAGGGTACTGAAGCTTTCTTT
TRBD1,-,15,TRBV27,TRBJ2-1,CASKPGTGGNNEQFF,TGTGCCAGTAAGCCGGGGACAGGGGGTAACAATGAGCAGTTCTTC
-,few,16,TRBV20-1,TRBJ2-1,CSARVSEGLIYNEQFF,TGCAGTGCTAGAGTGTCGGAGGGCCTAATCTACAATGAGCAGTTCTTC
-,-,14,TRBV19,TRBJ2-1,CASSIRGRGNEQFF,TGTGCCAGTAGTATTCGAGGGAGAGGCAATGAGCAGTTCTTC
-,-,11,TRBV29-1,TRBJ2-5,CSVERRETQYF,TGCAGCGTTGAACGCCGAGAGACCCAGTACTTC
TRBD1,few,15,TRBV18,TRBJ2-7,CASSPLTGGMYEQYF,TGTGCCAGCTCACCACTGACAGGGGGCATGTACGAGCAGTACTTC
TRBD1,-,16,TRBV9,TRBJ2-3,CAGSARQGPHTDTQYF,TGTGCCGGCAGCGCCCGACAGGGTCCACACACAGATACGCAGTATTTT
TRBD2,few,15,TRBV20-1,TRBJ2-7,CSARDAGTRDYEQYF,TGCAGTGCTAGAGACGCCGGGACTAGAGACTACGAGCAGTACTTC
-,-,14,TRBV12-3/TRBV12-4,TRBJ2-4,CASSLGGGSDIQYF,TGTGCCAGCAGTTTAGGAGGGGGGAGTGACATTCAGTACTTC
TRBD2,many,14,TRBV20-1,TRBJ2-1,CSARPPGLAFEQFF,TGCAGTGCTAGACCTCCGGGACTAGCTTTTGAGCAGTTCTTC
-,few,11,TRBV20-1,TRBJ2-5,CSATGTNLKYF,TGCAGTGCCACCGGGACGAACCTAAAGTACTTC
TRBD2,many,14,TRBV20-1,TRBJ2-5,CSARGRLAEETQYF,TGCAGTGCTAGAGGGAGACTAGCGGAAGAGACCCAGTACTTC
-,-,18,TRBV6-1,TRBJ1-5,CASSGQNQRYYSNQPQHF,TGTGCCAGCAGTGGACAGAACCAGCGGTACTATAGCAATCAGCCCCAGCATTTT
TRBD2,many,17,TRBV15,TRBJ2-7,CATSRALRLAGVNEQYF,TGTGCCACCAGCAGGGCCCTTAGACTAGCGGGAGTGAACGAGCAGTACTTC
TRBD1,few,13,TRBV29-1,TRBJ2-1,CSVGGQGRGEQFF,TGCAGCGTCGGGGGACAGGGTAGGGGTGAGCAGTTCTTC
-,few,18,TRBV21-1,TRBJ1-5,CASSRNTDGTGLYQPQHF,TGTGCCAGCAGCCGAAACACCGATGGGACAGGTCTTTATCAGCCCCAGCATTTT
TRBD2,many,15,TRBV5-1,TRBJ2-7,CASRNGLAGRYEQYF,TGCGCCAGCAGGAACGGACTAGCGGGAAGGTACGAGCAGTACTTC
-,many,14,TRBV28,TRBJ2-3,CASSWTTHTDTQYF,TGTGCCAGCAGTTGGACTACCCACACAGATACGCAGTATTTT
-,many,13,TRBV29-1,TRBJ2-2,CSAGLTNTGELFF,TGCAGCGCCGGTTTGACGAACACCGGGGAGCTGTTTTTT
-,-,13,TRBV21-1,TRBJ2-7,CASQAGGAYEQYF,TGTGCCAGCCAGGCAGGGGGTGCCTACGAGCAGTACTTC
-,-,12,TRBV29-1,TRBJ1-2,CSVPPAGNGYTF,TGCAGCGTCCCCCCTGCTGGTAATGGCTACACCTTC
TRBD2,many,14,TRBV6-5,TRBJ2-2,CASTTYRGAGELFF,TGTGCCAGCACCACATACCGGGGGGCCGGGGAGCTGTTTTTT
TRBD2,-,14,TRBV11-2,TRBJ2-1,CASSFGWRGGEQFF,TGTGCCAGCAGCTTCGGTTGGAGGGGAGGGGAGCAGTTCTTC
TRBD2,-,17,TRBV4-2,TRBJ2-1,CASSQELAGESYNEQFF,TGTGCCAGCAGCCAAGAGTTAGCGGGGGAGTCCTACAATGAGCAGTTCTTC
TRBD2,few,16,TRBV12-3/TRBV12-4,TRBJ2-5,CASRGLAGGPQETQYF,TGTGCCAGCAGGGGACTAGCGGGAGGTCCCCAAGAGACCCAGTACTTC
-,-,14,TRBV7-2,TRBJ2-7,CASSFQQSSYEQYF,TGTGCCAGCAGCTTCCAGCAGAGCTCCTACGAGCAGTACTTC